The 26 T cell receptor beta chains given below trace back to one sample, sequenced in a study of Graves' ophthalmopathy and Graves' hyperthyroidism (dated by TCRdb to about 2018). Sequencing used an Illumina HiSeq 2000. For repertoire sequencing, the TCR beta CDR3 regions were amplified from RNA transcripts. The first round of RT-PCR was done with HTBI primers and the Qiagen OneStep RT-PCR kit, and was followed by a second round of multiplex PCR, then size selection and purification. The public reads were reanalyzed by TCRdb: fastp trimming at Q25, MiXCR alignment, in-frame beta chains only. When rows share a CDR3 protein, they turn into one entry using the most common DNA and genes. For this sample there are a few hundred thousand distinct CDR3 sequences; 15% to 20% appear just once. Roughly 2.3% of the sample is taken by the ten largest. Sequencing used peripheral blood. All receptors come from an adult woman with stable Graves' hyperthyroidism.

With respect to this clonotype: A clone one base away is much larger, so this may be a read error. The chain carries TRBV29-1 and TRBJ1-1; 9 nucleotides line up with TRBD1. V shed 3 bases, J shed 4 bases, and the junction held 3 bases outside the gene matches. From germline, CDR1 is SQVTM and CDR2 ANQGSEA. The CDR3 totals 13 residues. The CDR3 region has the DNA TGCAGCGTTGAGGACAGGGGATTCACTGAAGCTTTCTTT. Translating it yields CSVEDRGFTEAFF.

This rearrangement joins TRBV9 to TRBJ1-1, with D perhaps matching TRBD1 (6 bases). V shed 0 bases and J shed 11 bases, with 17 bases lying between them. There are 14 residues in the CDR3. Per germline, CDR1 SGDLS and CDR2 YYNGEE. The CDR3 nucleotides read TGTGCCAGCAGCGTAGCACCGGGGGCTAAGGAGGCTTTCTTT. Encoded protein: CASSVAPGAKEAFF.

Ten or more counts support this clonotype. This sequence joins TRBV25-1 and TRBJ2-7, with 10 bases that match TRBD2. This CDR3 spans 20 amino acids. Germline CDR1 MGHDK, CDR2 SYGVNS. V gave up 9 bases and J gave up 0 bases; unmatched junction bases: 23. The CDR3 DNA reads TGTGCCAGTCCAGCCGCGGCTAGCGGGAGACTCGTAGAGAGCTCCTACGAGCAGTACTTC. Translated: CASPAAASGRLVESSYEQYF.

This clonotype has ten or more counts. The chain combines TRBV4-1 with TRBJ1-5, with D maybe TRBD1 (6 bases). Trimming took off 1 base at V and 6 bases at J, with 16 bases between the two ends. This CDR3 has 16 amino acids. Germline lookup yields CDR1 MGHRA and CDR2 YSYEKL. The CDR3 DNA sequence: TGCGCCAGCAGCCAAGGGAACACAGGGAGACGTCAGCCCCAGCATTTT. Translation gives CASSQGNTGRRQPQHF.

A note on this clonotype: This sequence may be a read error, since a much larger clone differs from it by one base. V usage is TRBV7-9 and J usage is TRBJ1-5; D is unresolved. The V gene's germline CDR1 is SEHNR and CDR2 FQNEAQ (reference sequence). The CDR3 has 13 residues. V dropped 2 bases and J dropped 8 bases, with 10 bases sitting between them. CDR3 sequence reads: CASSLLGNEPQHF. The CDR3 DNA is TGTGCCAGCAGCTTATTGGGGAATGAGCCCCAGCATTTT.

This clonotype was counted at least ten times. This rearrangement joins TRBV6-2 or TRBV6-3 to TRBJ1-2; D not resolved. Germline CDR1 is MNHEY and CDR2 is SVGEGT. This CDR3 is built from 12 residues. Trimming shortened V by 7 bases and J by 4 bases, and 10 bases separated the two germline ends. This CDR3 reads CASKTEFYGYTF. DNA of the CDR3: TGTGCCAGCAAAACGGAGTTCTATGGCTACACCTTC.

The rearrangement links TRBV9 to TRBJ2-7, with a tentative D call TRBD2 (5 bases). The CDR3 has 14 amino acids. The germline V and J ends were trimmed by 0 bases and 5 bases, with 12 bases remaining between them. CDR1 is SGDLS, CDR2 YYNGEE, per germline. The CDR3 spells CASSVGASSDEQYF. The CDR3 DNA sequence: TGTGCCAGCAGCGTAGGGGCTAGCTCAGACGAGCAGTACTTC.

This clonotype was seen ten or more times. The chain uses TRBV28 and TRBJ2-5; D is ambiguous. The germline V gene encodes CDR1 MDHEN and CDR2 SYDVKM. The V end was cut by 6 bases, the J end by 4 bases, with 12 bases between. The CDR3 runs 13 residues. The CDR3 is CASSPYPPETQYF. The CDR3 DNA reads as TGTGCCAGCAGCCCATATCCTCCAGAGACCCAGTACTTC. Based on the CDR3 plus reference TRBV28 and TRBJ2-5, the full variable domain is DVKVTQSSRYLVKRTGEKVFLECVQDMDHENMFWYRQDPGLGLRLIYFSYDVKMKEKGDIPEGYSVSREKKERFSLILESASTNQTSMYLCASSPYPPETQYFGPGTRLLVL.

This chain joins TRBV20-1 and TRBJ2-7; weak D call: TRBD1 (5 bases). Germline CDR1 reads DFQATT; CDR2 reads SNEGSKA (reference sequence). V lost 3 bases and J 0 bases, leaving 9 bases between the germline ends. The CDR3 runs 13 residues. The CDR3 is CSARSTASYEQYF. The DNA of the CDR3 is TGCAGTGCTAGGTCGACAGCCTCCTACGAGCAGTACTTC.

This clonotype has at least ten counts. The CDR3 DNA sequence: TGTGCCAGCATCCAGAGGACAGGGCAGTACGAGCAGTACTTC. It yields the protein CASIQRTGQYEQYF. The chain has TRBV28 and TRBJ2-7; TRBD1 agrees at 8 bases. Germline CDR1 MDHEN, CDR2 SYDVKM. CDR3 length: 14 residues. The J segment lost 4 bases and the V segment lost 7 bases, leaving 9 bases of the junction unmatched.

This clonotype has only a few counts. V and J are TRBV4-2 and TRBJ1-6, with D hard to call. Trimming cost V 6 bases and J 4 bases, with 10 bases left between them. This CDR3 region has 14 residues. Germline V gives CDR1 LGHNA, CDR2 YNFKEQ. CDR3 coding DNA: TGTGCCAGCAGGATGGTACAGTATAATTCACCCCTCCACTTT. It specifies CASRMVQYNSPLHF.

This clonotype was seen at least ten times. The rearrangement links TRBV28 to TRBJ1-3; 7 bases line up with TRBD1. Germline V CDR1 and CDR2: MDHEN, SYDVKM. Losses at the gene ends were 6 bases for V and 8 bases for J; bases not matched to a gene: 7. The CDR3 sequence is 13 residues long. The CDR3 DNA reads TGTGCCAGCAGGAAAACAGGGGAATACACCATATATTTT. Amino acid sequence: CASRKTGEYTIYF.

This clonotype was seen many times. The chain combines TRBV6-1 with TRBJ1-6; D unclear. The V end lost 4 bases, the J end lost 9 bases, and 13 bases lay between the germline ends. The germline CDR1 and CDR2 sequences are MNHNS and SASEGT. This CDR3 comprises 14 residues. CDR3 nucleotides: TGTGCCAGCAGTGTGGTCGGAGGAAGTTCACCCCTCCACTTT. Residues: CASSVVGGSSPLHF.

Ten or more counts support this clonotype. The CDR3 loop is CASTRGPSYEQYF. CDR3 DNA: TGTGCCAGCACTCGGGGTCCCTCCTACGAGCAGTACTTC. The J gene is TRBJ2-7, the V gene TRBV6-5; maybe TRBD2 (5 bases). CDR3 length: 13 amino acids. Germline V gives CDR1 MNHEY, CDR2 SVGAGI. V was cut by 7 bases and J by 0 bases, with 10 bases left in between.

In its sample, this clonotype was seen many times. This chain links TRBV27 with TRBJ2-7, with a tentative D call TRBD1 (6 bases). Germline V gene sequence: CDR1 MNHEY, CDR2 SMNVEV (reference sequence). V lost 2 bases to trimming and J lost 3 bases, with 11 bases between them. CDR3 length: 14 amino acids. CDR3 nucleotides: TGTGCCAGCAGTTTAACAGGGCCGGGCTACGAGCAGTACTTC. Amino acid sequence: CASSLTGPGYEQYF.

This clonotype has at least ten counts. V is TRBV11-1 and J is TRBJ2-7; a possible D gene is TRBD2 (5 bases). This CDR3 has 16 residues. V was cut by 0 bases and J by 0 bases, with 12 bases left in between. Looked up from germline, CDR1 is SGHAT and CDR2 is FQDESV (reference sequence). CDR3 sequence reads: CASSLAERRVSYEQYF. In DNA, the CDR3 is TGTGCCAGCAGCTTAGCCGAGCGGCGGGTCTCCTACGAGCAGTACTTC.

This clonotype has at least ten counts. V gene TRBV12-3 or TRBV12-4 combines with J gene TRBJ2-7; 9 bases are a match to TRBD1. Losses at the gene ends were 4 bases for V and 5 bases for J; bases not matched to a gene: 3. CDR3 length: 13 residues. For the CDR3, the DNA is TGTGCCAGCAGTTGGGACAGGGAGGACGAGCAGTACTTC. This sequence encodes CASSWDREDEQYF.

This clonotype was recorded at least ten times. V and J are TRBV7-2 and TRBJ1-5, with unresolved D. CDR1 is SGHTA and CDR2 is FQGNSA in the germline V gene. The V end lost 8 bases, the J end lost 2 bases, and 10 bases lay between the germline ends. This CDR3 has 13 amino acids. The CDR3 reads CASGVRGNQPQHF. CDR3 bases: TGTGCCAGCGGCGTACGGGGCAATCAGCCCCAGCATTTT.

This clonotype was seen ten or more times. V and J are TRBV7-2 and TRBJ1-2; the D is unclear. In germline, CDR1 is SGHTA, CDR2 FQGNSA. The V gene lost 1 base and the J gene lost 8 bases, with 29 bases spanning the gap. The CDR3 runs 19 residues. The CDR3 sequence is CASSLGPGVLGLHRDGYTF. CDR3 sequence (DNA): TGTGCCAGCAGCTTAGGGCCCGGAGTGCTTGGGCTCCACCGAGACGGCTACACCTTC.

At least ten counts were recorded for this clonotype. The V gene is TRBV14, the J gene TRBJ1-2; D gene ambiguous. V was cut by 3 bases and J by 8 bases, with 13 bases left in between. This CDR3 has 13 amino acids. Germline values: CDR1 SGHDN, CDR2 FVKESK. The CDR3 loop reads CASSQEPSGGYTF. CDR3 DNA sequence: TGTGCCAGCAGCCAGGAGCCGAGCGGAGGCTACACCTTC.

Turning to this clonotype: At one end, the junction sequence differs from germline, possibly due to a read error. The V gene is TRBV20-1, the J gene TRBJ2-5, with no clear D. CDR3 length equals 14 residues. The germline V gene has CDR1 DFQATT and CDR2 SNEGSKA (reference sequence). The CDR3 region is CSARVGFAQETKYF. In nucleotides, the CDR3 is TGCAGTGCTAGAGTGGGTTTCGCCCAAGAGACCAAGTACTTC.

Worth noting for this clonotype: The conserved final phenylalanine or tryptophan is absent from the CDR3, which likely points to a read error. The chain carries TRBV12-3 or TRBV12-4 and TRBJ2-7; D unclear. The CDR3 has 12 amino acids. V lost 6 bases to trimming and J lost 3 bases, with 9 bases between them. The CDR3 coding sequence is TGTGCCAGCAGCGCGCCCCTCTACGAGCAGTACTAC. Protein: CASSAPLYEQYY.

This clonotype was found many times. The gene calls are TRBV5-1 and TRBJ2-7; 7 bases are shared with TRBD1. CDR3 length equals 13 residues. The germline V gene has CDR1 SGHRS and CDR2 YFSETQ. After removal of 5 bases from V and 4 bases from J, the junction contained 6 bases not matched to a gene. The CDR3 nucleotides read TGCGCCAGCAGTTTCACGGGACAGTACGAGCAGTACTTC. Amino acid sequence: CASSFTGQYEQYF.

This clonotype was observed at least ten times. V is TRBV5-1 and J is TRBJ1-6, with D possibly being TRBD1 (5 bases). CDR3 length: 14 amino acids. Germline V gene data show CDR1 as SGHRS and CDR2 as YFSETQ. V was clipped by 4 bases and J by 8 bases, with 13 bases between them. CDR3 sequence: CASSTGAEDSPLHF. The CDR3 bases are TGCGCCAGCAGCACTGGGGCAGAAGATTCACCCCTCCACTTT.

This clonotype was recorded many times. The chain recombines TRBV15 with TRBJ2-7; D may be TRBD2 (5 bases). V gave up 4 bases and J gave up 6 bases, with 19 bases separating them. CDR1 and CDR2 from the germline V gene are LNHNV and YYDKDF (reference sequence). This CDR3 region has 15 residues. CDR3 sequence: CATSIDLGAMTEQYF. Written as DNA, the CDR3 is TGTGCCACCAGCATAGACCTGGGAGCAATGACCGAGCAGTACTTC.

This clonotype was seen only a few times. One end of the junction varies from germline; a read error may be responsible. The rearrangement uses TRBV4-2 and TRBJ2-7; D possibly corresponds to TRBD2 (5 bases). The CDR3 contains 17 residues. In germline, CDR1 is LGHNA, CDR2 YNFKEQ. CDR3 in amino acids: CASSQDNSRRLSNEQHF. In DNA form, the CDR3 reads TGTGCCAGCAGCCAAGATAATAGCAGGAGGCTATCAAACGAGCAGCACTTC.